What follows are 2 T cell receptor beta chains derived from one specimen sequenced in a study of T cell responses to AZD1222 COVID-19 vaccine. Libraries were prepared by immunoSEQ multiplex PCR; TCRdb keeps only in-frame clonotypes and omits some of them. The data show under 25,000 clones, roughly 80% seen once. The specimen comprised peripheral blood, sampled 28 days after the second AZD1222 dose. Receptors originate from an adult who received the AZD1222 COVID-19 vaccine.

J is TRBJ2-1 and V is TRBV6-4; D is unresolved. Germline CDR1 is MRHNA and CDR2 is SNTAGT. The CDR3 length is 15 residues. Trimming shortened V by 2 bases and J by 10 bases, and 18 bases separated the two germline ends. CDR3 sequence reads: CASSDKVGDLGEQFF. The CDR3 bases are TGTGCCAGCAGTGACAAGGTTGGGGATTTGGGGGAGCAGTTCTTC.

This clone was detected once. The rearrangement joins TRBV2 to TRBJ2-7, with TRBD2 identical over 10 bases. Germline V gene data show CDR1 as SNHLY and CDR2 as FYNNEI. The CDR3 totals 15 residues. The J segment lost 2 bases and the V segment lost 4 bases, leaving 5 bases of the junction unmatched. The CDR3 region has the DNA TGTGCCAGCAGTGGGACTAGCGGATATACCTACGAGCAGTACTTC. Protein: CASSGTSGYTYEQYF.